The sequence of this T cell receptor beta chain was determined in a study of Graves' ophthalmopathy and Graves' hyperthyroidism. In the study overall: Peripheral blood was gathered at the point of initial diagnosis, before any treatment started. Study findings and constraints: Clonotypes were expanded in thyroid at above 0.001 frequency, and most also appeared in blood.

Using RNA transcripts, the TCR beta CDR3 regions were amplified. HTBI-primed RT-PCR formed the first round, and a multiplex PCR formed the second. From the multiplex PCR reads, TCRdb called clonotypes with MiXCR, one entry per CDR3 protein. The sample has about 420,000 distinct CDR3 sequences, roughly 21% seen once. This clonotype was seen at least ten times. Its cognate antigen is unknown. Physicians reached a diagnosis by relying on clinical symptoms, serum thyroxine, TRAb, thyroid ultrasound and orbital computed tomography. The CDR3 contains 16 residues. The V gene lost 4 bases and the J gene lost 0 bases, with 16 bases spanning the gap. CDR1 and CDR2 from the germline V gene are SGHDT and YYEEEE.

The gene calls are TRBV5-6 and TRBJ1-1, with D perhaps matching TRBD1 (5 bases). The sample consisted of peripheral blood. The source of this sequence is a woman younger than 30 with stable Graves' hyperthyroidism. The CDR3 DNA reads TGTGCCAGCAGCCTACTAAGGGACGGACTGAACACTGAAGCTTTCTTT. Translated, it gives CASSLLRDGLNTEAFF. Filled out from reference TRBV5-6 and TRBJ1-1, the complete variable domain reads DAGVTQSPTHLIKTRGQQVTLRCSPKSGHDTVSWYQQALGQGPQFIFQYYEEEERQRGNFPDRFSGHQFPNYSSELNVNALLLGDSALYLCASSLLRDGLNTEAFFGQGTRLTVV.